This entry describes one T cell receptor beta chain. The antigen is undetermined. The germline V and J ends were trimmed by 3 bases and 1 base, with 10 bases remaining between them. The CDR3 length is 15 residues. Germline V gene sequence: CDR1 MNHEY, CDR2 SVGEGT. The table came from immunoSEQ multiplex PCR; TCRdb's copy has only in-frame clones and leaves some out. The top ten hold roughly 0.91% of the sample, which has some 140,000 clones, about 93% seen once. The sample comes from a study of T cell responses to AZD1222 COVID-19 vaccine. As for the study in general: Combined were second doses at about 4 or about 12 weeks. Findings of the study overall: Baseline seropositivity characterized only six or seven AZD1222 recipients. Vaccine-related CD4 TCRs covered spike, predominating at 160-218 and 743-854. Reports say nearly half of spike-specific TCRs go after unmutated variant regions.

The sequence was obtained from an adult in good health. The chain couples TRBV6-2 or TRBV6-3 to TRBJ2-4; D uncertain. The sample here was peripheral blood, taken on day 0 of AZD1222 vaccination. Here the CDR3 DNA reads TGTGCCAGCAGTTATGACGGATTTGCCAAAAACATTCAGTACTTC. Protein product: CASSYDGFAKNIQYF.